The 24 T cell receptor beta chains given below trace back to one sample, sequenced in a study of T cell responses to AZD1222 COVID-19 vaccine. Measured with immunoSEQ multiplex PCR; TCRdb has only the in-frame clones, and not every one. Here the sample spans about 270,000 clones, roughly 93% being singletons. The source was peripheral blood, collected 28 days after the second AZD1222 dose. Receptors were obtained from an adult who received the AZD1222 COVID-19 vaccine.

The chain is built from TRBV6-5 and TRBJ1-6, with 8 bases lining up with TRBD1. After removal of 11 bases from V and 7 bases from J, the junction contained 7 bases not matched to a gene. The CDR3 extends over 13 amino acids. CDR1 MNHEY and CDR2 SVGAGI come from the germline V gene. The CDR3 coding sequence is TGTGCCGTACACAGGGGGGCAAATTCACCCCTCCACTTT. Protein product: CAVHRGANSPLHF.

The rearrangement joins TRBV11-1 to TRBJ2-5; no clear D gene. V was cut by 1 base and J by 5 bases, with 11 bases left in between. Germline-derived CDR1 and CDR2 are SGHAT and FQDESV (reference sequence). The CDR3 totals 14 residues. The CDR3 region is CASSLEAFRETQYF. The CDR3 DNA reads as TGTGCCAGCAGCTTAGAAGCGTTTCGTGAGACCCAGTACTTC.

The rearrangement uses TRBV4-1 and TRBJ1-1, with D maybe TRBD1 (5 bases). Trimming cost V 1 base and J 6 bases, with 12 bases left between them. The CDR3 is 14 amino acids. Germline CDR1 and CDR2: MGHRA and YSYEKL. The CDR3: CASSQVGGTPEAFF. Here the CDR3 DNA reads TGCGCCAGCAGCCAAGTGGGGGGTACCCCTGAAGCTTTCTTT.

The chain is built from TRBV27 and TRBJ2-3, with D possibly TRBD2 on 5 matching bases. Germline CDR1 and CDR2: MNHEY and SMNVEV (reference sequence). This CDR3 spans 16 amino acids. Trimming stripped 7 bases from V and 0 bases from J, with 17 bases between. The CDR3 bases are TGTGCCAGCATTCCGAGAAGGGAGTCTAGCACAGATACGCAGTATTTT. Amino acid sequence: CASIPRRESSTDTQYF.

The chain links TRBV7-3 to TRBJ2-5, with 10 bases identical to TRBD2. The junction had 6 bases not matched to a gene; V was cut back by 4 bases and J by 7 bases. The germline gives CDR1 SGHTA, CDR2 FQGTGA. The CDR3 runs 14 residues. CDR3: CASSSLAGEGTQYF. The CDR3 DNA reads TGTGCCAGCAGCTCCCTAGCGGGAGAGGGGACCCAGTACTTC.

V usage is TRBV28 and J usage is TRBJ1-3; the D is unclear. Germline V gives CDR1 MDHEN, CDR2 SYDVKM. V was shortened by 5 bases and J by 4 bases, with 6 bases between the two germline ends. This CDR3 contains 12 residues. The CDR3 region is CASSPLGNTIYF. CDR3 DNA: TGTGCCAGCAGTCCGCTGGGAAACACCATATATTTT. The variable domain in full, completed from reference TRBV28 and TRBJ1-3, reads DVKVTQSSRYLVKRTGEKVFLECVQDMDHENMFWYRQDPGLGLRLIYFSYDVKMKEKGDIPEGYSVSREKKERFSLILESASTNQTSMYLCASSPLGNTIYFGEGSWLTVV.

CDR3 nucleotides: TGCGCCAGCAGTGGTCTACTAGCCGTGAACACCGGGGAGCTGTTTTTT. It specifies CASSGLLAVNTGELFF. The chain carries TRBV10-2 and TRBJ2-2; D possibly corresponds to TRBD2 (6 bases). CDR3 size: 16 residues. Trimming pared 4 bases from V and 1 base from J, leaving 13 bases between. Germline V lookup: CDR1 WSHSY, CDR2 SAAADI.

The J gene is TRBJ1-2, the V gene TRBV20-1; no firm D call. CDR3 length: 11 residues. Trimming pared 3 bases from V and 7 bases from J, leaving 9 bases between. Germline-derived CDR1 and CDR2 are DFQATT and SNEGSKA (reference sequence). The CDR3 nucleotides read TGCAGTGCTAGTTCCGGAGGTGGCTACACCTTC. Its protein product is CSASSGGGYTF.

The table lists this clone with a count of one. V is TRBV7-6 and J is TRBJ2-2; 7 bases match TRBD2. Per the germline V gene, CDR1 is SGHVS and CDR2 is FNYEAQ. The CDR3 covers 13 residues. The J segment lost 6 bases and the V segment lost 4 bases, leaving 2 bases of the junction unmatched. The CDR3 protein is CASSSSGAGELFF. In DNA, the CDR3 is TGTGCCAGCAGCTCGAGCGGGGCCGGGGAGCTGTTTTTT.

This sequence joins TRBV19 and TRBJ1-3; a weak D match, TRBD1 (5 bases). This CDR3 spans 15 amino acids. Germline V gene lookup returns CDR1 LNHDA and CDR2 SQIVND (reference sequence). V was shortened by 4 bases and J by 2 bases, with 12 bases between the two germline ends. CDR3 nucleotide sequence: TGTGCCAGTAGTACGGGGACCCCCCCTGGAAACACCATATATTTT. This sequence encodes CASSTGTPPGNTIYF. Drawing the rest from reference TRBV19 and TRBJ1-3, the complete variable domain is DGGITQSPKYLFRKEGQNVTLSCEQNLNHDAMYWYRQDPGQGLRLIYYSQIVNDFQKGDIAEGYSVSREKKESFPLTVTSAQKNPTAFYLCASSTGTPPGNTIYFGEGSWLTVV.

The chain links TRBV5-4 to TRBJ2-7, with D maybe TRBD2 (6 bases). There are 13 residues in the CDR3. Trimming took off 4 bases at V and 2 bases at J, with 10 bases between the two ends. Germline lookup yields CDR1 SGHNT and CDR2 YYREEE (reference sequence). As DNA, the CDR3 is TGTGCCAGCAGCGACACGGGAGCCTACGAGCAGTACTTC. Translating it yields CASSDTGAYEQYF.

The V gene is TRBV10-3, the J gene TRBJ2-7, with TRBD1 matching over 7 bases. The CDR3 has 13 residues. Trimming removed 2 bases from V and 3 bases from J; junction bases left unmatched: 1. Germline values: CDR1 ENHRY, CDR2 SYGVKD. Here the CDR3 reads CAISERDSYEQYF. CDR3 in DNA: TGTGCCATCAGTGAGAGGGACAGCTACGAGCAGTACTTC.

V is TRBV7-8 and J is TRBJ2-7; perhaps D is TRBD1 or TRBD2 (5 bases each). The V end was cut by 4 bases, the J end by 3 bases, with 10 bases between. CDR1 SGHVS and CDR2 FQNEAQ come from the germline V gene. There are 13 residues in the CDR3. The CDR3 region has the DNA TGTGCCAGCAGCTCGGGACCGTACTACGAGCAGTACTTC. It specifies CASSSGPYYEQYF.

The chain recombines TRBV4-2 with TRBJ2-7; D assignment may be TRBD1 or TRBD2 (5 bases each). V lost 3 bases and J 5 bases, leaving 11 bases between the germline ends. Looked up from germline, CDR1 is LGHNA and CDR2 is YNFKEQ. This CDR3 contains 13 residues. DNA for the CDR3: TGTGCCAGCAGCCAGGCCCGGGGCGACGAGCAGTACTTC. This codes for CASSQARGDEQYF.

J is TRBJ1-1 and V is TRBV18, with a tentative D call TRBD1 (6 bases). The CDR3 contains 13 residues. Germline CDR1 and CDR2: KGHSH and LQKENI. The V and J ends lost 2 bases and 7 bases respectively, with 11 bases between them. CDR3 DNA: TGTGCCAGCTCACCATCAGGGGCCGTTGAAGCTTTCTTT. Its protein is CASSPSGAVEAFF.

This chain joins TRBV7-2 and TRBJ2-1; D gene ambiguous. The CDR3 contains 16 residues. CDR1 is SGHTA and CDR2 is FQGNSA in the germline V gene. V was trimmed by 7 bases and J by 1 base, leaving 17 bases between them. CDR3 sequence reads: CASTQTQTYSYNEQFF. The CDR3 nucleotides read TGTGCCAGCACCCAAACCCAGACGTATTCCTACAATGAGCAGTTCTTC.

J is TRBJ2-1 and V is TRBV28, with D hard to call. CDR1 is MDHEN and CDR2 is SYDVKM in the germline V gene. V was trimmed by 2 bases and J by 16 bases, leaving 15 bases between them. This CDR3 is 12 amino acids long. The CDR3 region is CASSLGSTTAFF. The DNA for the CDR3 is TGTGCCAGCAGTTTAGGGTCCACCACTGCCTTCTTC.

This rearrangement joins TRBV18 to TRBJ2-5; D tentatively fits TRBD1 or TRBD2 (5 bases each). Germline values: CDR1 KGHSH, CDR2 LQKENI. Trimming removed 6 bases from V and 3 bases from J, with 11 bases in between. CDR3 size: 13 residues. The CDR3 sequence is CASSLRGEETQYF. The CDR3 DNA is TGTGCCAGCTCGCTCCGAGGGGAAGAGACCCAGTACTTC.

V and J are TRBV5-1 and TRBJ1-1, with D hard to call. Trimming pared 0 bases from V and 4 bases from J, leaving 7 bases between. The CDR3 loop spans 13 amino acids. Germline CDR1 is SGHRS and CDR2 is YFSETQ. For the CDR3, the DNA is TGCGCCAGCAGCTTGGTCGGATTCACTGAAGCTTTCTTT. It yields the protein CASSLVGFTEAFF. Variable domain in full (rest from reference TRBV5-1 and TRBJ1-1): KAGVTQTPRYLIKTRGQQVTLSCSPISGHRSVSWYQQTPGQGLQFLFEYFSETQRNKGNFPGRFSGRQFSNSRSEMNVSTLELGDSALYLCASSLVGFTEAFFGQGTRLTVV.

The CDR3: CASTSGGRQPQHF. As DNA, the CDR3 is TGTGCCAGCACCTCAGGGGGCCGTCAGCCCCAGCATTTT. The chain combines TRBV7-8 with TRBJ1-5; TRBD1 matches 8 bases. CDR3 length: 13 amino acids. V lost 7 bases to trimming and J lost 6 bases; unmatched junction nucleotides: 5. Germline V lookup: CDR1 SGHVS, CDR2 FQNEAQ.

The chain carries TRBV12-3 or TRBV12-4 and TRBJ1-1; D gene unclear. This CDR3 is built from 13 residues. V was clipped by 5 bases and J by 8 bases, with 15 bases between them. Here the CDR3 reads CASSPSSVGEAFF. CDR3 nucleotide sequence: TGTGCCAGCAGTCCAAGTTCGGTAGGGGAAGCTTTCTTT.

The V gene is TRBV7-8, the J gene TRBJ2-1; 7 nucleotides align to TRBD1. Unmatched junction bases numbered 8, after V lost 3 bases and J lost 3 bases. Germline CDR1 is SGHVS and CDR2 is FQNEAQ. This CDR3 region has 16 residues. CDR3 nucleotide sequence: TGTGCCAGCAGCTTTTTGACAGGGAACAGCTACAATGAGCAGTTCTTC. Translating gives CASSFLTGNSYNEQFF.

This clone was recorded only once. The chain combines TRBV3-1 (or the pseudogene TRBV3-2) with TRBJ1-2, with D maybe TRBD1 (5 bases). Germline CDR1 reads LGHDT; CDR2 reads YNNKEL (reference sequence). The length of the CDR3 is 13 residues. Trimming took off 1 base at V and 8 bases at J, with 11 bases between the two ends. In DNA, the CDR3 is TGTGCCAGCAGCCAAGGGGGGAGGGGAGGCTACACCTTC. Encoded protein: CASSQGGRGGYTF.

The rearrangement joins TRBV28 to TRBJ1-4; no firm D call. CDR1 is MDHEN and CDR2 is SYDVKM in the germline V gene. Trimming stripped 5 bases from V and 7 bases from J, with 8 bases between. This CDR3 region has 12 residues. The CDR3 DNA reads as TGTGCCAGCAGTACAAGCGCTGAAAAACTGTTTTTT. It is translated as CASSTSAEKLFF. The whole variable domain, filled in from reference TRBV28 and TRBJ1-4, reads DVKVTQSSRYLVKRTGEKVFLECVQDMDHENMFWYRQDPGLGLRLIYFSYDVKMKEKGDIPEGYSVSREKKERFSLILESASTNQTSMYLCASSTSAEKLFFGSGTQLSVL.